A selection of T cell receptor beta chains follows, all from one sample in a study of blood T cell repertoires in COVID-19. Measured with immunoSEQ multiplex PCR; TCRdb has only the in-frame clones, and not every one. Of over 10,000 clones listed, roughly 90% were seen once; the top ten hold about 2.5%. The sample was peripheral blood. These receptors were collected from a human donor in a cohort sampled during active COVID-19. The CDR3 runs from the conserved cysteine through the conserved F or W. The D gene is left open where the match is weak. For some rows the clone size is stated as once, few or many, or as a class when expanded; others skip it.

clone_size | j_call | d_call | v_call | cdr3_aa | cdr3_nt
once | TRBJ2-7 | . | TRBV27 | CASGRDSGTLIGEQYF | TGTGCCAGCGGAAGAGACTCCGGGACACTTATAGGCGAGCAGTACTTC
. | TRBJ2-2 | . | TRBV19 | CASSWGGTGELFF | TGTGCCAGTAGTTGGGGCGGCACCGGGGAGCTGTTTTTT
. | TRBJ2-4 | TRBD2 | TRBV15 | CATSTRRLGTSGGVNIQYF | TGTGCCACCAGCACGCGTCGACTCGGGACTAGCGGGGGAGTTAACATTCAGTACTTC
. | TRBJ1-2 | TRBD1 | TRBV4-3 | CASSPDRGGEGGYGYTF | TGCGCCAGCAGCCCTGACAGGGGAGGGGAGGGAGGGTATGGCTACACCTTC
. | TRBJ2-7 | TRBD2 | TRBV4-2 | CASSQKLGREDHEQYF | TGTGCCAGCAGCCAAAAACTTGGGCGGGAGGACCACGAGCAGTACTTC
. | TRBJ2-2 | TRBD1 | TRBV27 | CASSSRDRATGELFF | TGTGCCAGCTCCTCCCGGGACAGGGCCACCGGGGAGCTGTTTTTT
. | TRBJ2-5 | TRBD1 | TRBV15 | CATSRTPGTEETQYF | TGTGCCACCAGCAGGACCCCGGGGACAGAAGAGACCCAGTACTTC
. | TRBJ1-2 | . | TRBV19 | CASTVSGGGYGYTF | TGTGCCAGTACCGTTTCTGGGGGCGGCTATGGCTACACCTTC
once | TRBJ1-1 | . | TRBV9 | CASSPTGGPTEAFF | TGTGCCAGCAGCCCAACCGGGGGGCCCACTGAAGCTTTCTTT
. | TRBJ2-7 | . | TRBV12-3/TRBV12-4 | CASRRTGGEQYF | TGTGCCAGCAGACGCACCGGGGGCGAGCAGTACTTC